Shown below are 16 T cell receptor beta chains from a single sample sequenced in a study of radiation and T cells in renal cell carcinoma (dated by TCRdb to 2018 to 2021). What the time point label conveys for this sample: blood 4 weeks post-SBRT, at nephrectomy. The treatment or condition label, as the study defines it: 15 Gy SBRT to primary tumor, nephrectomy 4 weeks later. The receptor library was made with the immunoSEQ multiplex PCR assay. TCRdb limited this immuneACCESS table to in-frame rearrangements with V and J called. A share of clones is missing; checked studies link under half to unresolved V genes, and the rest is unexplained. Recorded for this sample are about 77,000 clones; roughly 85% of them occurred a single time. The top ten clonotypes cover about 2.5% of the sample. Sequenced here: blood, sampled from a patient whose treatment included radiotherapy and nephrectomy. Receptors originate from an older woman with renal cell carcinoma.

The gene calls are TRBV28 and TRBJ2-7; 11 bases line up with TRBD2. CDR3 length equals 15 residues. Losses at the gene ends were 8 bases for V and 5 bases for J; bases not matched to a gene: 11. Germline lookup yields CDR1 MDHEN and CDR2 SYDVKM. CDR3 coding DNA: TGTGCCAGCGGGGTAGCGGGGGGGCTGAGCCACGAGCAGTACTTC. The encoded protein is CASGVAGGLSHEQYF.

The V call is TRBV5-1, the J call TRBJ2-3, with 11 bases aligning to TRBD1. Germline values: CDR1 SGHRS, CDR2 YFSETQ. J gave up 3 bases and V 5 bases, and 5 bases lay outside the gene matches. This CDR3 comprises 15 residues. The CDR3, as DNA: TGCGCCAGCAGACCCGGACAGGGGGCGACAGATACGCAGTATTTT. Translation gives CASRPGQGATDTQYF.

This chain joins TRBV18 and TRBJ1-3, with unresolved D. CDR1 is KGHSH and CDR2 is LQKENI in the germline V gene. The CDR3 has 18 residues. Trimming left V 3 bases short and J 0 bases short, with 18 bases between. The CDR3 here is CASSPGIPNPSSGNTIYF. The CDR3 bases are TGTGCCAGCTCACCGGGCATACCAAACCCATCCTCTGGAAACACCATATATTTT.

The rearrangement uses TRBV21-1 and TRBJ1-1. TRBV21-1 is termed a pseudogene. This CDR3 is 17 amino acids long. Written as DNA, the CDR3 is TGTGCCAGCGGGGAGGGGGGTGGAACGACCTGGGGCACTGAAGCTTTCTTT. This encodes CASGEGGGTTWGTEAFF.

The rearrangement links TRBV5-5 to TRBJ1-2; possible D gene TRBD1, 6 bases. With 4 bases removed from V and 1 base from J, the gap between germline ends came to 14 bases. The CDR3 runs to 15 residues. The germline CDR1 and CDR2 sequences are SGHKS and YYEKEE (reference sequence). The CDR3: CASSPWGALNYGYTF. The CDR3, as DNA: TGTGCCAGCAGCCCCTGGGGGGCTCTTAACTATGGCTACACCTTC.

The chain joins TRBV19 to TRBJ1-5, with D unclear. The V end lost 8 bases, the J end lost 4 bases, and 18 bases lay between the germline ends. The CDR3 covers 15 residues. Germline-derived CDR1 and CDR2 are LNHDA and SQIVND (reference sequence). In nucleotides, the CDR3 is TGTGCCAGTCGCGCTGGGTCCATGGGAAATCAGCCCCAGCATTTT. Translation: CASRAGSMGNQPQHF. Using reference TRBV19 and TRBJ1-5 for the parts outside the CDR3, the full variable domain is DGGITQSPKYLFRKEGQNVTLSCEQNLNHDAMYWYRQDPGQGLRLIYYSQIVNDFQKGDIAEGYSVSREKKESFPLTVTSAQKNPTAFYLCASRAGSMGNQPQHFGDGTRLSIL.

This chain uses TRBV9 with TRBJ1-2; D may be TRBD1 (6 bases). The CDR3 is made up of 14 amino acids. The germline V gene encodes CDR1 SGDLS and CDR2 YYNGEE. Trimming removed 4 bases from V and 0 bases from J, with 10 bases in between. CDR3 sequence reads: CASSPRTANYGYTF. DNA of the CDR3: TGTGCCAGCAGCCCGAGGACAGCTAACTATGGCTACACCTTC.

CDR3 in amino acids: CASGGSTSGTGARRVDYEQFF. The CDR3 nucleotides are TGTGCCAGCGGGGGATCGACTAGCGGGACAGGTGCTCGAAGGGTCGACTATGAGCAGTTCTTC. The chain carries TRBV27 and TRBJ2-1; TRBD2 agrees at 11 bases. Germline CDR1 reads MNHEY; CDR2 reads SMNVEV (reference sequence). V gave up 8 bases and J gave up 8 bases; unmatched junction bases: 29. CDR3 length: 21 residues.

V is TRBV27 and J is TRBJ2-5, with no clear D. The V end lost 6 bases, the J end lost 4 bases, and 12 bases lay between the germline ends. The CDR3 length is 13 residues. Per the germline V gene, CDR1 is MNHEY and CDR2 is SMNVEV (reference sequence). CDR3 bases: TGTGCCAGCAGCCAAAGAGCAGGAGAGACCCAGTACTTC. Translated: CASSQRAGETQYF.

This chain uses TRBV2 with TRBJ2-7, with 9 bases lining up with TRBD1. Germline V CDR1 and CDR2: SNHLY, FYNNEI. This CDR3 is 13 amino acids long. V lost 5 bases to trimming and J lost 6 bases; unmatched junction nucleotides: 5. DNA for the CDR3: TGTGCCAGCAGTAACCAGGACAGGGGCGAGCAGTACTTC. Its protein product is CASSNQDRGEQYF.

This chain links TRBV10-2 with TRBJ2-5; 8 bases align to TRBD2. The germline gives CDR1 WSHSY, CDR2 SAAADI. CDR3 length: 15 amino acids. The J segment lost 3 bases and the V segment lost 2 bases, leaving 5 bases of the junction unmatched. The CDR3, as DNA: TGCGCCAGCAGTGAGAGAACTAGCGGAAAAGAGACCCAGTACTTC. It specifies CASSERTSGKETQYF.

This chain connects TRBV5-1 to TRBJ2-7, with 7 positions matching TRBD2. Germline V gene lookup returns CDR1 SGHRS and CDR2 YFSETQ. CDR3 length: 15 residues. The ends lost 4 bases at V and 0 bases at J; junction bases unmatched: 7. CDR3 protein: CASSPSSGHSYEQYF. Here the CDR3 DNA reads TGCGCCAGCAGCCCCTCTAGCGGCCACTCCTACGAGCAGTACTTC.

This chain connects TRBV27 to TRBJ2-3, with 8 bases that match TRBD2. The V segment lost 8 bases and the J segment 3 bases; nucleotides outside the gene matches: 7. The CDR3 runs to 14 residues. Germline loops: CDR1 MNHEY, CDR2 SMNVEV (reference sequence). The CDR3 coding sequence is TGTGCCAGCCGGGGGCAGCGGGAGACAGATACGCAGTATTTT. This codes for CASRGQRETDTQYF.

The V call is TRBV28, the J call TRBJ1-2; 8 bases fit TRBD1. With V trimmed by 4 bases and J by 5 bases, 3 bases remained unmatched. This CDR3 has 13 residues. Germline CDR1 reads MDHEN; CDR2 reads SYDVKM. The CDR3 region is CASSSGQGYGYTF. DNA for the CDR3: TGTGCCAGCAGTTCCGGACAGGGATATGGCTACACCTTC.

The chain carries TRBV5-8 and TRBJ2-3; perhaps TRBD1 as D (6 bases). V gave up 0 bases and J gave up 0 bases, with 8 bases separating them. The CDR3 covers 15 residues. The germline CDR1 and CDR2 sequences are SGHTS and YDEGEE. The CDR3 nucleotides read TGTGCCAGCAGCTTGGGCAGGGGTAGCACAGATACGCAGTATTTT. Amino acid sequence: CASSLGRGSTDTQYF.

The chain employs TRBV7-6 and TRBJ2-5; 10 bases fit TRBD2. This CDR3 has 19 residues. The J segment lost 3 bases and the V segment lost 3 bases, leaving 16 bases of the junction unmatched. From germline, CDR1 is SGHVS and CDR2 FNYEAQ. CDR3 region: CASSFSLAGVLFGEETQYF. DNA of the CDR3: TGTGCCAGCAGCTTCAGCCTAGCGGGAGTTCTATTTGGGGAAGAGACCCAGTACTTC.